Given below is one TCR beta chain in context. CDR3 length: 15 residues. Between the trimmed V and J ends, which lost 4 bases and 2 bases, there was a span of 16 bases. In germline, CDR1 is SQVTM, CDR2 ANQGSEA. The method was immunoSEQ multiplex PCR; TCRdb's version includes in-frame clones alone and lacks a portion of them. The table includes tens of thousands of clones, roughly 98% detected once. This sample was included in a study of technical replicates of blood from a handful of donors. The chain is built from TRBV29-1 and TRBJ2-3; no firm D call. This TCR came from a human donor in good health. Input material: T cells isolated from PBMCs. The chain's CDR3 is CSVVGLPTSTDTQYF. CDR3 bases: TGCAGCGTTGTCGGTCTCCCAACCTCCACAGATACGCAGTATTTT.